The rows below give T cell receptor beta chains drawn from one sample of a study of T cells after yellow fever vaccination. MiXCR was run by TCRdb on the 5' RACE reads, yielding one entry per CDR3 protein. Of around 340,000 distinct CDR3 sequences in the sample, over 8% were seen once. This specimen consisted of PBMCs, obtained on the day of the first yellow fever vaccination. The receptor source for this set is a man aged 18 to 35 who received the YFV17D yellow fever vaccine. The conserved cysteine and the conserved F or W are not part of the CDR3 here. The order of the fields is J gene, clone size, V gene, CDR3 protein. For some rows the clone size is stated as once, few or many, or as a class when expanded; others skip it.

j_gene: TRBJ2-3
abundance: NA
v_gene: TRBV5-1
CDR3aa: ASSLGTGLADTDTQY

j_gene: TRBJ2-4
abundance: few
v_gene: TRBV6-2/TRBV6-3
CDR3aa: ASSSGVIQY

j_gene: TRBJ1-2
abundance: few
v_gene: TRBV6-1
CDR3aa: ASSDADGMGGYT

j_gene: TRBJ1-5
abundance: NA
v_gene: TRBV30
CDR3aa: AWRRGDNQPQH

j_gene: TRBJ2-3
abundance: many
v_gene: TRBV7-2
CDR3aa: ASSNFGQDTQY

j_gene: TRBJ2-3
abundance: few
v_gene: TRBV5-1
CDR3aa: ASSFWGLGTDTQY

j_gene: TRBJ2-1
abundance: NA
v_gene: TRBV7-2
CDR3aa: ASSKASSGDYNEQF

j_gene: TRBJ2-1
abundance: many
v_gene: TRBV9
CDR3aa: ASSVTEGGTYNEQF

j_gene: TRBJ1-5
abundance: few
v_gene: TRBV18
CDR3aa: ASSQTGADNQPQH

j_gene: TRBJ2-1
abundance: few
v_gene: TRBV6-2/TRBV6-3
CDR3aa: ASSTQGLTDEQF

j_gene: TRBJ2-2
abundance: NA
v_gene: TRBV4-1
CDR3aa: ASSQDGLHSHAGELF

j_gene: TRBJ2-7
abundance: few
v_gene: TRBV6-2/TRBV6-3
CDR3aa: ASSAGGAPPYEQY

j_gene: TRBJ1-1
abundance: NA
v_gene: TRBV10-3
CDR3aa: AIQGIGTEAF

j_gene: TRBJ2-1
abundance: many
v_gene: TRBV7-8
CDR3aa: ASSSLRDGQYNEQF

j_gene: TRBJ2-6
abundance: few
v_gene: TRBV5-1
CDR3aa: ASSHGTGGAGANVLT